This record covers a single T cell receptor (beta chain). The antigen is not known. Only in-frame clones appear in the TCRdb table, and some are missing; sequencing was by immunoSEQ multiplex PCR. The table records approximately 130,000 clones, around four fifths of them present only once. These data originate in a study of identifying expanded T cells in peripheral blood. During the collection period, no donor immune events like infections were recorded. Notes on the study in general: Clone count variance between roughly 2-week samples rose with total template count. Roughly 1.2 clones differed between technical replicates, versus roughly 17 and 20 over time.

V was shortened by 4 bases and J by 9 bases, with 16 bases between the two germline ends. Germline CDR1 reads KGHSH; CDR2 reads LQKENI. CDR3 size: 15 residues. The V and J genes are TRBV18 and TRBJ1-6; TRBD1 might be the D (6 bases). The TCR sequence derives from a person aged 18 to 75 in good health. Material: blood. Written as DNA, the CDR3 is TGTGCCAGCTCACTTCGGGAACAGGGCGGTTCACCCCTCCACTTT. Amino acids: CASSLREQGGSPLHF. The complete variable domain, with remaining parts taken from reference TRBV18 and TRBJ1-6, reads NAGVMQNPRHLVRRRGQEARLRCSPMKGHSHVYWYRQLPEEGLKFMVYLQKENIIDESGMPKERFSAEFPKEGPSILRIQQVVRGDSAAYFCASSLREQGGSPLHFGNGTRLTVT.